Shown below are 8 T cell receptor beta chains from a single sample sequenced in a study of blood T cell repertoires in COVID-19. Generated by immunoSEQ multiplex PCR, the TCRdb table keeps only in-frame clones and is missing some. The profile covers fewer than 200,000 clones, with roughly 89% appearing a single time and less than 3.5% taken by the ten largest. The sequenced material came from PBMCs or T cells enriched from blood (not recorded which). The receptors derive from a woman in her 30s who had been exposed to COVID-19.

The CDR3 DNA is TGCAGCGCCGAGGACAGGGAGTCCGAGCAGTACTTC. Its protein is CSAEDRESEQYF. This rearrangement joins TRBV29-1 to TRBJ2-7; 8 bases are a match to TRBD1. The CDR3 sequence is 12 residues long. The J segment lost 6 bases and the V segment lost 7 bases, leaving 8 bases of the junction unmatched. From germline, CDR1 is SQVTM and CDR2 ANQGSEA.

The chain joins TRBV11-3 to TRBJ2-7; D is possibly TRBD2 (7 bases). V was trimmed by 4 bases and J by 6 bases, leaving 10 bases between them. CDR3 length equals 12 residues. From germline, CDR1 is SGHNT and CDR2 YENEEA. The CDR3 nucleotides are TGTGCCAGCAGCTGGGGGGGCGCCGAGCAGTACTTC. This encodes CASSWGGAEQYF.

The V call is TRBV9, the J call TRBJ2-5, with D maybe TRBD2 (6 bases). In germline, CDR1 is SGDLS, CDR2 YYNGEE. This CDR3 has 17 amino acids. V lost 0 bases to trimming and J lost 0 bases, with 15 bases between them. The CDR3 is CASSVGAGQPYQETQYF. The CDR3, as DNA: TGTGCCAGCAGCGTAGGAGCGGGCCAACCGTACCAAGAGACCCAGTACTTC.

V is TRBV10-1 and J is TRBJ1-3; 7 nucleotides line up with TRBD1. Looked up from germline, CDR1 is WNHNN and CDR2 is SYGVQD (reference sequence). The CDR3 spans 17 residues. The V segment lost 4 bases and the J segment 4 bases; nucleotides outside the gene matches: 13. CDR3 loop: CASSGDRDHKSGNTIYF. The DNA of the CDR3 is TGCGCCAGCAGTGGAGACAGGGATCACAAATCAGGAAACACCATATATTTT.

In this sample, this clone turned up once. This chain uses TRBV19 with TRBJ2-7; 9 nucleotides line up with TRBD2. Per germline, CDR1 LNHDA and CDR2 SQIVND (reference sequence). The CDR3 is 18 residues long. Trimming took 4 bases from V and 0 from J; bases not matched to a gene: 13. CDR3: CASSTRTGRLAASYEQYF. For the CDR3, the DNA is TGTGCCAGTAGTACCCGGACCGGCAGACTAGCGGCCTCCTACGAGCAGTACTTC. The full variable domain, rest sourced from reference TRBV19 and TRBJ2-7, is DGGITQSPKYLFRKEGQNVTLSCEQNLNHDAMYWYRQDPGQGLRLIYYSQIVNDFQKGDIAEGYSVSREKKESFPLTVTSAQKNPTAFYLCASSTRTGRLAASYEQYFGPGTRLTVT.

J is TRBJ2-5 and V is TRBV4-1; a possible D gene is TRBD1 (5 bases). The germline V gene has CDR1 MGHRA and CDR2 YSYEKL. The length of the CDR3 is 12 residues. Trimming cost V 3 bases and J 5 bases, with 7 bases left between them. DNA for the CDR3: TGCGCCAGCAGCCAGACAGCGGAGACCCAGTACTTC. Translated, it gives CASSQTAETQYF.

The chain uses TRBV2 and TRBJ1-6, with TRBD1 as a possible D gene (6 bases). The CDR3 covers 14 residues. V was trimmed by 3 bases and J by 11 bases, leaving 14 bases between them. Germline V gives CDR1 SNHLY, CDR2 FYNNEI. The chain's CDR3 is CASSEAGGATPLHF. CDR3 nucleotide sequence: TGTGCCAGCAGTGAGGCGGGGGGCGCGACACCCCTCCACTTT.

The CDR3 DNA is TGTGCCAGCAGCCCCCGACAGTGGGTGAACACTGAAGCTTTCTTT. This translates into CASSPRQWVNTEAFF. J is TRBJ1-1 and V is TRBV13; D is perhaps TRBD1 (5 bases). V was clipped by 5 bases and J by 0 bases, with 13 bases between them. From germline, CDR1 is PRHDT and CDR2 FYEKMQ (reference sequence). The CDR3 runs to 15 residues.